One sample yielded the 10 T cell receptor beta chains listed below, sequenced in a study of spatial heterogeneity in lung cancer (dated by TCRdb to between 2019 and 2020). The library was generated by 5' RACE. Sequencer: NextSeq 500. TCRdb trimmed public reads at Q25 via fastp, called clones via MiXCR and kept in-frame beta chains. Rows matching on CDR3 protein sequence are summarized as one entry with the most common DNA and genes. Present in this sample are about 86,000 distinct CDR3 sequences, roughly 12% of which were seen just once. The ten most abundant clones make up 4.6% of the sample. The sample's time point, from its label and the paper: sample taken at primary tumor resection. For TCR sequencing, whole RNA was extracted from tumor and nontumor lung tissue, or from cryopreserved PBMC samples, and no cell sorting was done. The specimen was PBMCs, collected at surgery. These TCRs come from a male donor with early-stage non-small cell lung cancer.

In nucleotides, the CDR3 is TGTGCCAGCAGTCCCTACCGCCGACGGGACCAGGGGAAAAAGAGCATTCAGTACTTC. Its translation is CASSPYRRRDQGKKSIQYF. The chain combines TRBV2 with TRBJ2-4, with D maybe TRBD1 (6 bases). This CDR3 is 19 amino acids long. Looked up from germline, CDR1 is SNHLY and CDR2 is FYNNEI. Trimming removed 5 bases from V and 9 bases from J, with 32 bases in between.

The CDR3 region is CSVEGSGLAGEETQYF. The CDR3 DNA follows: TGCAGCGTTGAGGGTAGTGGACTAGCGGGGGAAGAGACCCAGTACTTC. V usage is TRBV29-1 and J usage is TRBJ2-5; 13 nucleotides line up with TRBD2. V was clipped by 3 bases and J by 3 bases; unmatched bases: 7. Germline CDR1 is SQVTM and CDR2 is ANQGSEA. The CDR3 has 16 residues.

This clonotype showed up many times. The V and J genes are TRBV12-3 or TRBV12-4 and TRBJ2-4; 7 positions match TRBD1. The CDR3 totals 15 residues. The J segment lost 7 bases and the V segment lost 5 bases, leaving 11 bases of the junction unmatched. Here the CDR3 reads CASSPDRATSNIQYF. CDR3 bases: TGTGCCAGCAGTCCCGACAGGGCGACATCCAACATTCAGTACTTC.

Only a few counts were recorded for this clonotype. V and J are TRBV20-1 and TRBJ1-5; D is uncertain. The CDR3 is 15 residues long. Between the trimmed V and J ends, which lost 0 bases and 6 bases, there was a span of 15 bases. From germline, CDR1 is DFQATT and CDR2 SNEGSKA (reference sequence). CDR3 nucleotide sequence: TGCAGTGCTAGAGATGCGGCGGCCCCGACTCAGCCCCAGCATTTT. Amino acids: CSARDAAAPTQPQHF.

The chain joins TRBV9 to TRBJ2-3; 10 bases are shared with TRBD2. CDR3 length equals 16 residues. Germline V gene lookup returns CDR1 SGDLS and CDR2 YYNGEE. Trimming removed 4 bases from V and 4 bases from J; junction bases left unmatched: 9. The CDR3 sequence is CASSRLLAGESDTQYF. DNA of the CDR3: TGTGCCAGCAGCCGTCTTCTAGCGGGAGAGTCAGATACGCAGTATTTT.

The J gene is TRBJ1-2, the V gene TRBV7-9, with D hard to call. Germline CDR1 reads SEHNR; CDR2 reads FQNEAQ (reference sequence). The CDR3 has 15 amino acids. V was cut by 6 bases and J by 4 bases, with 18 bases left in between. The chain's CDR3 is CASSLTPPLTYGYTF. In DNA form, the CDR3 reads TGTGCCAGCAGTTTAACCCCCCCGCTAACCTATGGCTACACCTTC.

V gene TRBV5-1 combines with J gene TRBJ2-3; a weak D match, TRBD1 (6 bases). CDR3 size: 14 residues. Trimming took 4 bases from V and 5 from J, leaving 14 bases between them. Germline V lookup: CDR1 SGHRS, CDR2 YFSETQ. CDR3 protein: CASSLQRQEDTQYF. As DNA, the CDR3 is TGCGCCAGCAGCCTACAGCGACAGGAAGATACGCAGTATTTT.

The V and J genes are TRBV11-2 and TRBJ2-2; weak D call: TRBD1 (7 bases). Germline V lookup: CDR1 SGHAT, CDR2 FQNNGV. The CDR3 runs to 16 residues. The V and J ends lost 8 bases and 3 bases respectively, with 19 bases between them. This chain's CDR3 is CASLPQGGWDTGELFF. Here the CDR3 DNA reads TGTGCCAGCCTGCCGCAGGGGGGTTGGGACACCGGGGAGCTGTTTTTT.

The chain recombines TRBV28 with TRBJ2-7; no firm D call. Germline V gene data show CDR1 as MDHEN and CDR2 as SYDVKM. This CDR3 has 14 residues. Trimming shortened V by 4 bases and J by 4 bases, and 14 bases separated the two germline ends. CDR3 bases: TGTGCCAGCAGTTCGGCCGGCCCTCAGTACGAGCAGTACTTC. Translated: CASSSAGPQYEQYF.

The chain links TRBV12-3 or TRBV12-4 to TRBJ2-2; D gene uncertain. Trimming stripped 5 bases from V and 1 base from J, with 8 bases between. The CDR3 is 14 residues long. CDR3 DNA sequence: TGTGCCAGCAGTAGAGCCCTGAACACCGGGGAGCTGTTTTTT. This translates into CASSRALNTGELFF.